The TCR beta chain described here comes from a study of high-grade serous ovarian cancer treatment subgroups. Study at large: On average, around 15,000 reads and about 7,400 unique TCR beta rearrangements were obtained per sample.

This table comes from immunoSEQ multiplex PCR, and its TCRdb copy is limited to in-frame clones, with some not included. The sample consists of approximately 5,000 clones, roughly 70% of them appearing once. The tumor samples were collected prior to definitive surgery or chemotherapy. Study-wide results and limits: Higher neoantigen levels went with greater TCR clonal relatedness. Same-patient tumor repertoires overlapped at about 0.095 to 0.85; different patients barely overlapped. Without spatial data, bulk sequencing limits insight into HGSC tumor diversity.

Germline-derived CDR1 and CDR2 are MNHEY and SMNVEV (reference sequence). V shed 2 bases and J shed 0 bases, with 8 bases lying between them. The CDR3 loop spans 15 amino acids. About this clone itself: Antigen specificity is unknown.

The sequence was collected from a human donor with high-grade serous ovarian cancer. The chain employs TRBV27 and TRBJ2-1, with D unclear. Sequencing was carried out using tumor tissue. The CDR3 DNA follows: TGTGCCAGCAGTTTAAATCCGGGCTCCTACAATGAGCAGTTCTTC. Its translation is CASSLNPGSYNEQFF.